Presented here are 26 T cell receptor beta chains from one specimen sequenced in a study of OX40 agonist ivuxolimab in advanced cancers. The assay was immunoSEQ multiplex PCR, and TCRdb's table has in-frame clones only and misses some. Among 45,000 or so clones listed, around nine tenths were seen once. Material: CD4+ or CD8+ T cells sorted from blood, obtained in a trial of the OX40 agonist ivuxolimab. These TCRs come from an adult with an advanced solid tumor such as melanoma, head and neck, liver or kidney cancer.

CDR3 bases: TGTGCCAGCAAAGGCACCGACTATGGCTACACCTTC. Translated, it gives CASKGTDYGYTF. This chain joins TRBV7-9 and TRBJ1-2; no definite D call. CDR1 is SEHNR and CDR2 is FQNEAQ in the germline V gene (reference sequence). The CDR3 length is 12 residues. V was pared by 7 bases and J by 3 bases, with 9 bases between.

V gene TRBV21-1 combines with J gene TRBJ1-2; the DNA was not used to check the table's D call, TRBD1. TRBV21-1 is recorded as a pseudogene. The CDR3 has 13 residues. The CDR3 bases are TGTGCCAGTAGACAGGGGCCGATTTATGGCTACACCTTC. Translating gives CASRQGPIYGYTF.

This sequence joins TRBV19 and TRBJ2-5; 9 bases map to TRBD1. V was pared by 5 bases and J by 7 bases, with 8 bases of the junction left unmatched. CDR3 length: 14 amino acids. Germline V lookup: CDR1 LNHDA, CDR2 SQIVND (reference sequence). In DNA, the CDR3 is TGTGCCAGTAGTCCTGGGACAGGGACCGGGACCCAGTACTTC. As protein: CASSPGTGTGTQYF. Supplemented by reference TRBV19 and TRBJ2-5, the full variable domain reads DGGITQSPKYLFRKEGQNVTLSCEQNLNHDAMYWYRQDPGQGLRLIYYSQIVNDFQKGDIAEGYSVSREKKESFPLTVTSAQKNPTAFYLCASSPGTGTGTQYFGPGTRLLVL.

The chain links TRBV2 to TRBJ2-1, with a possible D match to TRBD2 (5 bases). The CDR3 runs to 14 residues. Trimming stripped 11 bases from V and 4 bases from J, with 18 bases between. The germline V gene has CDR1 SNHLY and CDR2 FYNNEI. The CDR3 is CAAKREFSYNEQFF. CDR3 sequence (DNA): TGTGCCGCGAAGAGGGAATTTTCTTACAATGAGCAGTTCTTC.

V is TRBV11-2 and J is TRBJ2-1; 7 bases line up with TRBD2. The J segment lost 8 bases and the V segment lost 3 bases, leaving 13 bases of the junction unmatched. The CDR3 has 16 amino acids. Germline V lookup: CDR1 SGHAT, CDR2 FQNNGV. CDR3 in amino acids: CASSFNPAGIGDEQFF. The CDR3 nucleotides read TGTGCCAGCAGCTTTAACCCAGCGGGGATTGGGGATGAGCAGTTCTTC.

The rearrangement uses TRBV18 and TRBJ2-7; no firm D call. Germline V CDR1 and CDR2: KGHSH, LQKENI. The ends were cut back, 3 bases at V and 5 bases at J, with 8 bases in the middle. This CDR3 region has 12 residues. CDR3 loop: CASSPGIDEQYF. CDR3 DNA: TGTGCCAGCTCACCCGGAATCGACGAGCAGTACTTC.

V is TRBV4-2 and J is TRBJ2-3; 7 bases align to TRBD2. The germline gives CDR1 LGHNA, CDR2 YNFKEQ. With 4 bases clipped from V and 5 bases from J, the junction kept 9 bases outside the gene matches. The CDR3 loop spans 15 amino acids. The CDR3 sequence is CASSPQRDAGDTQYF. For the CDR3, the DNA is TGTGCCAGCAGCCCTCAGCGGGACGCGGGAGATACGCAGTATTTT.

The gene calls are TRBV7-3 and TRBJ2-7, with D maybe TRBD2 (6 bases). The ends were cut back, 3 bases at V and 6 bases at J, with 12 bases in the middle. CDR3 length equals 13 residues. Germline V gene data show CDR1 as SGHTA and CDR2 as FQGTGA. The CDR3: CASSLTGAVEQYF. The CDR3, as DNA: TGTGCCAGCAGCTTGACGGGAGCAGTCGAGCAGTACTTC.

This chain joins TRBV5-6 and TRBJ1-1; 9 bases match TRBD1. Germline lookup yields CDR1 SGHDT and CDR2 YYEEEE. The CDR3 covers 16 residues. With 1 base clipped from V and 5 bases from J, the junction kept 9 bases outside the gene matches. The CDR3 DNA follows: TGTGCCAGCAGCTTGATTGGGGACAGGGAGGAGACTGAAGCTTTCTTT. As protein: CASSLIGDREETEAFF.

This chain uses TRBV18 with TRBJ1-2; D gene uncertain. This CDR3 has 13 residues. The V gene lost 8 bases and the J gene lost 4 bases, with 14 bases spanning the gap. CDR1 KGHSH and CDR2 LQKENI come from the germline V gene. The CDR3 DNA reads TGTGCCAGCCGGACCGGGTCGGGCTATGGCTACACCTTC. Translated, it gives CASRTGSGYGYTF.

The rearrangement links TRBV7-2 to TRBJ2-7, with D possibly called TRBD1 or TRBD2 (5 bases each). This CDR3 spans 18 amino acids. The ends were cut back, 0 bases at V and 2 bases at J, with 20 bases in the middle. Germline CDR1 reads SGHTA; CDR2 reads FQGNSA. The CDR3 coding sequence is TGTGCCAGCAGCTTAGCCGCGAGCGGACATGCATTTACCTACGAGCAGTACTTC. It codes for CASSLAASGHAFTYEQYF.

This chain uses TRBV18 with TRBJ1-5, with a tentative D call TRBD1 (5 bases). With 5 bases removed from V and 3 bases from J, the gap between germline ends came to 11 bases. Germline CDR1 KGHSH, CDR2 LQKENI. This CDR3 spans 14 amino acids. The CDR3 bases are TGTGCCAGCTCAGGCAGGGCCTCCAATCAGCCCCAGCATTTT. The encoded protein is CASSGRASNQPQHF.

J is TRBJ2-1 and V is TRBV11-2; D is uncertain. The germline V and J ends were trimmed by 0 bases and 8 bases, with 5 bases remaining between them. The germline CDR1 and CDR2 sequences are SGHAT and FQNNGV. The CDR3 spans 12 residues. This chain's CDR3 is CASSLDRDEQFF. CDR3 nucleotides: TGTGCCAGCAGCTTAGATAGGGATGAGCAGTTCTTC.

This clone was seen once. This chain joins TRBV7-3 and TRBJ2-6; D may be TRBD1 (6 bases). CDR1 is SGHTA and CDR2 is FQGTGA in the germline V gene. V was pared by 5 bases and J by 1 base, with 9 bases between. The CDR3 is made up of 15 amino acids. CDR3 sequence reads: CASSPGTSGANVLTF. The CDR3, as DNA: TGTGCCAGCAGCCCGGGGACATCTGGGGCCAACGTCCTGACTTTC.

The rearrangement joins TRBV5-4 to TRBJ2-2; D not resolved. V was clipped by 2 bases and J by 1 base, with 3 bases between them. This CDR3 contains 13 residues. Germline loops: CDR1 SGHNT, CDR2 YYREEE (reference sequence). The CDR3 DNA reads TGTGCCAGCAGCTTCCTGAACACCGGGGAGCTGTTTTTT. Protein sequence: CASSFLNTGELFF.

This chain joins TRBV28 and TRBJ1-2; 8 positions agree with TRBD1. V lost 6 bases, J lost 2 bases, and 8 bases stayed unmatched. CDR1 MDHEN and CDR2 SYDVKM come from the germline V gene. CDR3 length: 15 amino acids. The CDR3 bases are TGTGCCAGCAGCTCTTTCGGACAGGGCAACTATGGCTACACCTTC. It codes for CASSSFGQGNYGYTF.

This clone was counted a few times. The chain employs TRBV7-9 and TRBJ1-1, with D unresolved. The CDR3 sequence is 11 residues long. Germline lookup yields CDR1 SEHNR and CDR2 FQNEAQ (reference sequence). Trimming took off 5 bases at V and 10 bases at J, with 11 bases between the two ends. The CDR3 DNA reads as TGTGCCAGCAGCCGCCTAAGCGGAGCTTTCTTT. It yields the protein CASSRLSGAFF.

This chain links TRBV28 with TRBJ2-7, with TRBD1 matching over 7 bases. After removal of 8 bases from V and 7 bases from J, the junction contained 14 bases not matched to a gene. CDR3 length equals 14 residues. Germline CDR1 is MDHEN and CDR2 is SYDVKM. The DNA of the CDR3 is TGTGCCAGCTCCTTGGGGACAGCCCTTTGGGAGCAGTACTTC. Translating it yields CASSLGTALWEQYF.

CDR3 coding DNA: TGCGCCAGCAGCCAAGACCAGGGGGCAGGAGATACGCAGTATTTT. Amino acids: CASSQDQGAGDTQYF. The chain carries TRBV4-3 and TRBJ2-3, with 8 bases lining up with TRBD1. Germline CDR1 is LGHNA and CDR2 is YSLEER. The CDR3 loop spans 15 amino acids. With 0 bases clipped from V and 5 bases from J, the junction kept 4 bases outside the gene matches.

The J gene is TRBJ2-3, the V gene TRBV30, with D tentatively TRBD1 or TRBD2 (6 bases each). V lost 5 bases, J lost 2 bases, and 11 bases lay in between. This CDR3 has 13 residues. Germline lookup yields CDR1 GTSNPN and CDR2 SVGIG (reference sequence). The CDR3 sequence: CAWSGAITDTQYF. CDR3 coding DNA: TGTGCCTGGTCGGGGGCGATCACAGATACGCAGTATTTT.

V and J are TRBV28 and TRBJ2-7; 7 nucleotides align to TRBD1. V was clipped by 5 bases and J by 3 bases; unmatched bases: 10. The CDR3 consists of 15 residues. CDR1 and CDR2 from the germline V gene are MDHEN and SYDVKM. In DNA form, the CDR3 reads TGTGCCAGCAGTCCCGGACAGGCGAACTTCTACGAGCAGTACTTC. Residues: CASSPGQANFYEQYF.

This chain uses TRBV19 with TRBJ2-2; 10 positions match TRBD2. CDR3 size: 14 residues. Trimming took 4 bases from V and 8 from J; bases not matched to a gene: 4. Germline V lookup: CDR1 LNHDA, CDR2 SQIVND (reference sequence). CDR3 DNA sequence: TGTGCCAGTAGTAGCGGACTAGCGGTGGGGGAGCTGTTTTTT. It specifies CASSSGLAVGELFF.

V gene TRBV11-2 combines with J gene TRBJ2-5, with 7 bases identical to TRBD1. V lost 5 bases to trimming and J lost 2 bases; unmatched junction nucleotides: 11. This CDR3 region has 16 residues. Germline lookup yields CDR1 SGHAT and CDR2 FQNNGV. The CDR3 loop is CASSPQRGQLQETQYF. CDR3 bases: TGTGCCAGCAGCCCACAGAGGGGACAGCTTCAAGAGACCCAGTACTTC.

The V call is TRBV7-2, the J call TRBJ2-7; 8 bases agree with TRBD2. CDR3 length equals 15 residues. The trim removed 5 bases at V and 7 bases at J, leaving 13 bases unmatched. Germline-derived CDR1 and CDR2 are SGHTA and FQGNSA. CDR3: CASSARREGLGEQYF. In DNA form, the CDR3 reads TGTGCCAGCAGCGCCCGCCGGGAGGGCCTTGGTGAGCAGTACTTC.

This chain joins TRBV6-1 and TRBJ1-6; D gene ambiguous. This CDR3 region has 13 residues. In germline, CDR1 is MNHNS, CDR2 SASEGT. V was pared by 1 base and J by 14 bases, with 12 bases between. The CDR3 sequence is CASSEDPPRTLHF. As DNA, the CDR3 is TGTGCCAGCAGTGAAGACCCGCCACGAACCCTCCACTTT.

This chain joins TRBV6-5 and TRBJ2-7, with D possibly TRBD2 on 5 matching bases. The CDR3 totals 15 residues. Germline CDR1 is MNHEY and CDR2 is SVGAGI. The V end was cut by 1 base, the J end by 0 bases, with 10 bases between. CDR3 region: CASSYLEASSYEQYF. As DNA, the CDR3 is TGTGCCAGCAGTTACTTGGAGGCGAGCTCCTACGAGCAGTACTTC.